The next 30 T cell receptor beta chains were all read from a single sample in a study of cytomegalovirus exposure and HLA in healthy donors. It was with 60 Vbeta and 13 Jbeta primers that the PCR ran. Profiling relied on immunoSEQ multiplex PCR, and the TCRdb table lists in-frame clones only, not all of them. Here the sample spans about 150,000 clones, around 75% being singletons. The sequencing sample was made of PBMCs. The receptors were sampled from a man between 18 and 29 years old in good health and CMV-seropositive.

The chain has TRBV27 and TRBJ1-5; 9 nucleotides agree with TRBD1. CDR3 length: 16 residues. The V and J ends lost 5 bases and 4 bases, in that order; junction bases with no gene match: 9. Germline-derived CDR1 and CDR2 are MNHEY and SMNVEV (reference sequence). CDR3 sequence (DNA): TGTGCCAGCAGTCCCCGGGACAGGGAGGCGAATCAGCCCCAGCATTTT. Protein product: CASSPRDREANQPQHF.

The V gene is TRBV5-1, the J gene TRBJ2-7, with a tentative D call TRBD2 (5 bases). Germline V gene lookup returns CDR1 SGHRS and CDR2 YFSETQ. Trimming left V 5 bases short and J 1 base short, with 13 bases between. CDR3 size: 14 residues. For the CDR3, the DNA is TGCGCCAGCAGGGTCAGGCGAGGGTCCTACGAGCAGTACTTC. It yields the protein CASRVRRGSYEQYF.

This chain joins TRBV5-1 and TRBJ2-7; 12 bases fit TRBD2. The trim removed 1 base at V and 5 bases at J, leaving 10 bases unmatched. The germline V gene has CDR1 SGHRS and CDR2 YFSETQ. CDR3 length: 17 residues. CDR3 nucleotide sequence: TGCGCCAGCAGCTTGAACGCCCTAGCGGGAGGGTTTGACGAGCAGTACTTC. Translating it yields CASSLNALAGGFDEQYF.

The table lists this clone with a few counts. The gene calls are TRBV29-1 and TRBJ1-4; D might be TRBD1 (5 bases). V was trimmed by 7 bases and J by 0 bases, leaving 15 bases between them. The CDR3 consists of 15 residues. Germline CDR1 is SQVTM and CDR2 is ANQGSEA. CDR3 nucleotide sequence: TGCAGCGCCCAGGGATACCCCGCAACTAATGAAAAACTGTTTTTT. Its protein is CSAQGYPATNEKLFF.

This clone was detected only a few times. This CDR3 is also generated by other DNA sequences in the sample. This sequence joins TRBV18 and TRBJ2-7; 7 nucleotides align to TRBD1. CDR1 and CDR2 (germline): KGHSH, LQKENI. The CDR3 is made up of 14 amino acids. With V trimmed by 2 bases and J by 3 bases, 4 bases remained unmatched. CDR3 in DNA: TGTGCCAGCTCACCAAGGCAGGGGGTCTACGAGCAGTACTTC. Its protein product is CASSPRQGVYEQYF.

The chain couples TRBV11-2 to TRBJ2-5, with TRBD2 identical over 12 bases. The J call may be mistaken, given a closer DNA end match to TRBJ2-7. CDR1 and CDR2 from the germline V gene are SGHAT and FQNNGV. This CDR3 has 16 amino acids. The DNA of the CDR3 is TGTGCCAGCAGCTTAGAGACTAGCGGGAGACGGGGCGAGCAGTACTTC. It translates to CASSLETSGRRGEQYF.

The chain links TRBV4-1 to TRBJ1-2; 9 bases agree with TRBD1. The germline gives CDR1 MGHRA, CDR2 YSYEKL. J was trimmed by 1 base and V by 4 bases; bases with no gene match: 4. This CDR3 is built from 15 residues. Here the CDR3 reads CASSPGQGNNYGYTF. The CDR3 DNA follows: TGCGCCAGCAGCCCTGGACAGGGGAATAACTATGGCTACACCTTC.

V usage is TRBV11-3 and J usage is TRBJ2-1, with TRBD2 as a possible D gene (6 bases). V lost 5 bases, J lost 3 bases, and 14 bases lay in between. The CDR3 is made up of 15 amino acids. Germline CDR1 reads SGHNT; CDR2 reads YENEEA. The CDR3 sequence is CASSKEGTYYNEQFF. The CDR3 bases are TGTGCCAGCAGCAAGGAGGGTACTTACTACAATGAGCAGTTCTTC.

The genes are TRBV7-2 and TRBJ1-1, with D maybe TRBD1 (5 bases). The V and J ends lost 7 bases and 3 bases respectively, with 18 bases between them. The germline V gene encodes CDR1 SGHTA and CDR2 FQGNSA. The CDR3 spans 15 residues. As DNA, the CDR3 is TGTGCCAGCAACTCGCTTGGGGCGAAAGACACTGAAGCTTTCTTT. Residues: CASNSLGAKDTEAFF.

The rearrangement joins TRBV10-2 to TRBJ2-7, with TRBD2 matching 11 bases. Germline CDR1 and CDR2: WSHSY and SAAADI. Unmatched junction bases numbered 18, after V lost 8 bases and J lost 6 bases. The CDR3 sequence is 17 residues long. The CDR3 loop reads CASGQGLIAGGKGEQYF. The CDR3 coding sequence is TGCGCCAGCGGCCAGGGCCTTATAGCGGGAGGGAAAGGCGAGCAGTACTTC.

This chain uses TRBV19 with TRBJ1-5; perhaps TRBD1 as D (5 bases). Trimming shortened V by 2 bases and J by 7 bases, and 15 bases separated the two germline ends. The CDR3 runs 15 residues. Germline values: CDR1 LNHDA, CDR2 SQIVND (reference sequence). CDR3 in DNA: TGTGCCAGTAGTATACACGGCGGGGGAGAGCAGCCCCAGCATTTT. Residues: CASSIHGGGEQPQHF.

The chain uses TRBV5-1 and TRBJ2-3; 8 bases agree with TRBD2. The junction had 10 bases not matched to a gene; V was cut back by 4 bases and J by 6 bases. CDR3 length equals 15 residues. Germline lookup yields CDR1 SGHRS and CDR2 YFSETQ. CDR3: CASSQAGASSDTQYF. CDR3 coding DNA: TGCGCCAGCAGCCAAGCGGGAGCATCTTCGGATACGCAGTATTTT.

The rearrangement links TRBV2 to TRBJ1-4; possible D gene TRBD1, 5 bases. The CDR3 has 15 amino acids. Trimming stripped 7 bases from V and 8 bases from J, with 20 bases between. The germline gives CDR1 SNHLY, CDR2 FYNNEI. Here the CDR3 reads CASTPDPGVEEKLFF. CDR3 sequence (DNA): TGTGCCAGCACCCCGGATCCGGGGGTAGAGGAAAAACTGTTTTTT.

The CDR3 bases are TGTGCCAGCAGTTTTCCAGGGGGCCACTACAATGAGCAGTTCTTC. Translation: CASSFPGGHYNEQFF. The V call is TRBV28, the J call TRBJ2-1, with 8 bases fitting TRBD1. The germline gives CDR1 MDHEN, CDR2 SYDVKM. This CDR3 is built from 15 residues. Trimming removed 3 bases from V and 3 bases from J; junction bases left unmatched: 4.

This chain connects TRBV30 to TRBJ1-1; 11 nucleotides align to TRBD1. This CDR3 region has 13 residues. CDR1 is GTSNPN, CDR2 SVGIG, per germline (reference sequence). V shed 4 bases and J 4 bases; nucleotides not matched to a gene: 2. CDR3 amino acids: CAWIGTGGTEAFF. As DNA, the CDR3 is TGTGCCTGGATAGGGACAGGGGGCACTGAAGCTTTCTTT.

The chain uses TRBV6-1 and TRBJ1-1; D gene ambiguous. This CDR3 spans 15 amino acids. Germline V lookup: CDR1 MNHNS, CDR2 SASEGT. Trimming removed 6 bases at V and 1 base at J, with 15 bases between. CDR3 in amino acids: CASSSITTGNTEAFF. In DNA form, the CDR3 reads TGTGCCAGCAGCAGTATTACGACGGGGAACACTGAAGCTTTCTTT.

This clone was counted only a few times. The chain uses TRBV6-5 and TRBJ1-5; the D is unclear. V lost 8 bases and J 1 base, leaving 12 bases between the germline ends. The CDR3 covers 14 residues. In germline, CDR1 is MNHEY, CDR2 SVGAGI. The CDR3 DNA is TGTGCCAGCGGAGCCCGAGGAAGCAATCAGCCCCAGCATTTT. Translating it yields CASGARGSNQPQHF.

In this sample, this clone turned up a few times. The genes are TRBV5-4 and TRBJ2-7, with 10 bases aligning to TRBD1. This CDR3 region has 13 residues. Germline V lookup: CDR1 SGHNT, CDR2 YYREEE (reference sequence). V lost 10 bases to trimming and J lost 1 base; unmatched junction nucleotides: 5. CDR3 protein: CASRDRGSYEQYF. The CDR3 DNA follows: TGTGCCTCCCGGGACAGGGGTTCCTACGAGCAGTACTTC.

The chain combines TRBV5-6 with TRBJ2-1; TRBD2 agrees at 14 bases. V trimming: 5 bases; J trimming: 9 bases; junction bases outside the gene matches: 4. Germline V lookup: CDR1 SGHDT, CDR2 YYEEEE. This CDR3 is built from 14 residues. CDR3 loop: CASRGLAGVGEQFF. The CDR3 DNA sequence: TGTGCCAGCAGGGGACTAGCGGGAGTAGGTGAGCAGTTCTTC.

The chain links TRBV30 to TRBJ2-1, with 9 nucleotides matching TRBD2. Germline V gene sequence: CDR1 GTSNPN, CDR2 SVGIG (reference sequence). This CDR3 is 14 amino acids long. V shed 7 bases, J shed 5 bases, and the junction held 9 bases outside the gene matches. CDR3 residues: CALNRLAVNNEQFF. The CDR3 DNA reads TGTGCCTTAAACCGACTAGCGGTAAACAATGAGCAGTTCTTC.

This clone was recorded a few times. The sample holds other DNA sequences that translate to the same CDR3. The chain has TRBV7-2 and TRBJ1-5; 7 bases line up with TRBD1. CDR3 size: 14 residues. CDR1 and CDR2 from the germline V gene are SGHTA and FQGNSA. Trimming at V came to 4 bases and at J to 4 bases, leaving 4 bases not matched to a gene. CDR3 DNA sequence: TGTGCCAGCAGCTCCTACAGGGGAAATCAGCCCCAGCATTTT. Translation gives CASSSYRGNQPQHF.

The gene calls are TRBV4-1 and TRBJ2-3, with 8 bases aligning to TRBD2. Germline CDR1 and CDR2: MGHRA and YSYEKL. Trimming at V came to 2 bases and at J to 5 bases, leaving 12 bases not matched to a gene. This CDR3 region has 17 residues. The CDR3 loop is CASSQLPGGGGEDTQYF. CDR3 DNA sequence: TGCGCCAGCAGCCAACTCCCGGGAGGGGGAGGGGAAGATACGCAGTATTTT.

The chain links TRBV14 to TRBJ2-4; 8 bases line up with TRBD1. This CDR3 region has 14 residues. Germline V gene lookup returns CDR1 SGHDN and CDR2 FVKESK. J gave up 3 bases and V 4 bases, and 2 bases lay outside the gene matches. The CDR3 DNA is TGTGCCAGCAGCCCAACAGGGGGCAAAAACATTCAGTACTTC. Translation: CASSPTGGKNIQYF.

The chain has TRBV7-9 and TRBJ2-1; 7 nucleotides align to TRBD1. The CDR3 length is 16 residues. Losses at the gene ends were 5 bases for V and 9 bases for J; bases not matched to a gene: 16. Germline assignment: CDR1 SEHNR and CDR2 FQNEAQ (reference sequence). In DNA, the CDR3 is TGTGCCAGCAGCCCTATCACAGGGGTCACACGTAGTGAGCAGTTCTTC. Translating it yields CASSPITGVTRSEQFF.

The CDR3 region has the DNA TGCGCCAGCAGCCAAGATTACAGGGAAGATACGCAGTATTTT. It yields the protein CASSQDYREDTQYF. The genes are TRBV4-1 and TRBJ2-3; possible D gene TRBD1, 6 bases. V lost 0 bases to trimming and J lost 5 bases, with 9 bases between them. Germline CDR1 and CDR2: MGHRA and YSYEKL. The CDR3 has 14 amino acids.

This CDR3 reads CASSPRDRRLSGNTIYF. CDR3 DNA sequence: TGCGCCAGCAGTCCACGAGACAGACGCCTCTCTGGAAACACCATATATTTT. This chain joins TRBV10-2 and TRBJ1-3; a weak D match, TRBD1 (5 bases). Germline loops: CDR1 WSHSY, CDR2 SAAADI. V shed 5 bases and J shed 0 bases, with 17 bases lying between them. The CDR3 has 17 residues.

Only a few counts were recorded for this clone. The chain links TRBV29-1 to TRBJ1-4; no clear D gene. V was shortened by 1 base and J by 8 bases, with 5 bases between the two germline ends. CDR3 length equals 11 residues. The V gene's germline CDR1 is SQVTM and CDR2 ANQGSEA. Here the CDR3 DNA reads TGCAGCGTTGAAGGAGGGGAAAAACTGTTTTTT. Its protein product is CSVEGGEKLFF.

Turning to this clone: A junction end diverges from the germline sequence, so it may reflect a read error. V is TRBV28 and J is TRBJ2-7; the D is unclear. The CDR3 contains 12 residues. The V gene's germline CDR1 is MDHEN and CDR2 SYDVKM. CDR3: CASSYHSGFRDF. CDR3 nucleotides: TGTGCCAGCAGCTATCACTCCGGGTTTCGGGACTTC.

The J gene is TRBJ1-3, the V gene TRBV15, with unresolved D. Germline V gene sequence: CDR1 LNHNV, CDR2 YYDKDF (reference sequence). The CDR3 spans 17 residues. Trimming removed 7 bases from V and 0 bases from J, with 19 bases in between. As DNA, the CDR3 is TGTGCCACCACCCTCAGAGATAAACAGAGCTCTGGAAACACCATATATTTT. This sequence encodes CATTLRDKQSSGNTIYF.

The chain recombines TRBV28 with TRBJ1-1, with TRBD1 matching over 9 bases. Germline assignment: CDR1 MDHEN and CDR2 SYDVKM. J was trimmed by 3 bases and V by 4 bases; bases with no gene match: 9. CDR3 length: 16 amino acids. The CDR3, as DNA: TGTGCCAGCAGTTCCACAGGGGGCCTGGGGGACACTGAAGCTTTCTTT. It specifies CASSSTGGLGDTEAFF.